The clone carrying this TCR beta chain was observed a few times. Antigen unknown. Reverse transcribed after extraction, RNA yielded cDNA as the sequencing template. Produced via immunoSEQ multiplex PCR; TCRdb's table is partial and in-frame only. The table includes some 190,000 clones, around 65% detected once. The data are from a study of CD8+ T cells in alopecia areata. The study's findings and limits: While tofacitinib was given, many expanded lesional clones persisted in scalp and blood. Researchers reported that TCR sharing among patients proved less clear than in mice, possibly HLA-linked.

Deletions cut 4 bases from V and 2 bases from J, with 10 bases between. This CDR3 is built from 13 residues. CDR1 is SQVTM and CDR2 is ANQGSEA in the germline V gene. The treatment: oral pan-JAK inhibitor, 5-10 mg twice daily. This receptor was obtained from a human donor with alopecia areata. The specimen was CD4+ T cells sorted from blood, collected around week 46, from a patient treated with tofacitinib. The chain recombines TRBV29-1 with TRBJ2-3; no reliable D call. The CDR3 DNA follows: TGCAGCGTTGCCAGGATACTCACAGATACGCAGTATTTT. It yields the protein CSVARILTDTQYF.